The entry that follows covers one TCR beta chain sequence. This CDR3 spans 15 amino acids. The V end was cut by 10 bases, the J end by 1 base, with 17 bases between. Looked up from germline, CDR1 is MDHEN and CDR2 is SYDVKM. The data derive from a study of T-cell reconstitution after alpha-beta-depleted transplantation in children. Unique molecular identifiers were incorporated into the prepared TCRbeta library. TCRdb reprocessed the PCR reads via MiXCR and lists one record per CDR3 protein. The sample holds some 70,000 distinct CDR3 sequences, roughly 6.6% seen once. Material: PBMCs from the stem cell graft donor, obtained from the stem cell graft. The TCR was taken from a human donor who donated a stem cell graft to a child with acute lymphoblastic leukemia. The chain has TRBV28 and TRBJ1-5; D may be TRBD1 (6 bases). CDR3: CAKQRRTASNQPQHF. As DNA, the CDR3 is TGTGCCAAGCAGCGAAGGACAGCGAGCAATCAGCCCCAGCATTTT.